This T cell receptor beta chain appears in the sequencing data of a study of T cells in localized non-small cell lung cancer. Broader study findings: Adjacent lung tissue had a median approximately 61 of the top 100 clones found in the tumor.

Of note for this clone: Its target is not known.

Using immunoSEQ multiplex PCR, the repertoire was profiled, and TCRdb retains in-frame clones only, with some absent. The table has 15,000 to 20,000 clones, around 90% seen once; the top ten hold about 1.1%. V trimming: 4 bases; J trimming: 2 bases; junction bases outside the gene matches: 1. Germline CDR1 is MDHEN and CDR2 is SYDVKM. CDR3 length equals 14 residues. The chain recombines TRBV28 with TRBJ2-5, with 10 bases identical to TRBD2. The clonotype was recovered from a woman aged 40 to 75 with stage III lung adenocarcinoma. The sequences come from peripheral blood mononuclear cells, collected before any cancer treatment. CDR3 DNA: TGTGCCAGCAGTTCTAGCGGGGGTCAAGAGACCCAGTACTTC. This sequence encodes CASSSSGGQETQYF. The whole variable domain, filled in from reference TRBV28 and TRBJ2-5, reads DVKVTQSSRYLVKRTGEKVFLECVQDMDHENMFWYRQDPGLGLRLIYFSYDVKMKEKGDIPEGYSVSREKKERFSLILESASTNQTSMYLCASSSSGGQETQYFGPGTRLLVL.